This record looks at one T cell receptor (beta chain) sequence and its context. These data are taken from a study of blood T cell repertoires in COVID-19. Whole-study context: PBMCs, B-cell-depleted T cells, or T cells were the source of the cDNA or gDNA that made up the material.

Trimming took off 1 base at V and 6 bases at J, with 13 bases between the two ends. The germline CDR1 and CDR2 sequences are MGHRA and YSYEKL. This CDR3 has 15 residues. TCRdb's table, derived via immunoSEQ multiplex PCR, lists solely in-frame clones and lacks some. The sample carries some 57,000 clones, about four fifths recorded once. Sequencing was done on a sample of peripheral blood. J is TRBJ2-1 and V is TRBV4-1, with D possibly being TRBD1 (6 bases). The TCR sequence derives from a man at least 80 years old with COVID-19, enrolled during active disease. In DNA, the CDR3 is TGCGCCAGCAGCCAAGGGGACACCCTCAGCAATGAGCAGTTCTTC. Residues: CASSQGDTLSNEQFF.